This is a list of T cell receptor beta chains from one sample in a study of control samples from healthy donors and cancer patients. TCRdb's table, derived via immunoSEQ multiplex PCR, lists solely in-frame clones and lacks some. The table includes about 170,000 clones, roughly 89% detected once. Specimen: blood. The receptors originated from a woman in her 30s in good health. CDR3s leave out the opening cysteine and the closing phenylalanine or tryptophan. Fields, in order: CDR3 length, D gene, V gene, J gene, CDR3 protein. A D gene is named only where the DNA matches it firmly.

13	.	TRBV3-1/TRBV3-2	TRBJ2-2	ASSQGLANTGELF
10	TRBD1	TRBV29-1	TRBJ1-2	SVESGGSGYT
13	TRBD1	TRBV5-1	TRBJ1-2	ASSLGQGVGYGYT
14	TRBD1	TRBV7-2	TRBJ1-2	ASSLAGQGASYGYT
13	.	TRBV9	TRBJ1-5	ASSVVGDSNQPQH
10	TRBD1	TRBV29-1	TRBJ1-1	SVERGQGKTF
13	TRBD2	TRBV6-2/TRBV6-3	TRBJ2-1	ASSTGTSGSDEQF
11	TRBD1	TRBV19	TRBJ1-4	ASSGTGKEKLF
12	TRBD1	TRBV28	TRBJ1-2	ASRAGQGGYGYT
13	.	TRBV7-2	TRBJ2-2	ASSLGSGNTGELF
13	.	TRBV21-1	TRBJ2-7	ASSKGGGLYYEQY
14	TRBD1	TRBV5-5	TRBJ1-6	ASSPIPGQYNSPLH
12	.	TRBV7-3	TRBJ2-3	ASSLAISTDTQY
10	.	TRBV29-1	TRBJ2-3	SVDTSTDTQY
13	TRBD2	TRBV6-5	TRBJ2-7	ASSTRTSGSYEQY
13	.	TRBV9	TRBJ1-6	ASGKDGPYNSPLH
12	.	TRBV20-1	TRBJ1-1	SASRAGMNTEAF
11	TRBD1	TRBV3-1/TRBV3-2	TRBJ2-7	ASSQGQGTEQY
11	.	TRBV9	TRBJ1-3	ASSVGSANTIY
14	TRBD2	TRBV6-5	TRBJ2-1	ASSYGGASGGNEQF
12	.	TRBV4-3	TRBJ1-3	ASSQRTVGNTIY
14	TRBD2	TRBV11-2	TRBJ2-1	ASSLGTSGAYNEQF
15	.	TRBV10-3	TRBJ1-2	AISETEDAPSNYGYT
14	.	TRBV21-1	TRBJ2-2	ASSKRTGGNTGELF
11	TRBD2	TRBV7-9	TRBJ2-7	ASLGSGGDEQY
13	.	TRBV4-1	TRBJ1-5	ASSQESGSNQPQH
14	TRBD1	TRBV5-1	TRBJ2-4	ASSLAGDTGGNIQY
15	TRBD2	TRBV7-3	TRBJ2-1	ASSLFPGLAGYNEQF
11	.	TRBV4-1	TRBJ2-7	ASSQGSSYEQY
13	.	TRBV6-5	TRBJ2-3	ASSYSGASTDTQY
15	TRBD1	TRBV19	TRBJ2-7	ASSIRLGTEYSYEQY
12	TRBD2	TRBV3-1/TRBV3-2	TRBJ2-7	ASSPPSGPYEQY
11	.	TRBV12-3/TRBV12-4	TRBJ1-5	ASSLSGNQPQH
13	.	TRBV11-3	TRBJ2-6	ASSLEGAGANVLT
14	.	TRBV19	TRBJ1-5	ASSRRREYSNQPQH
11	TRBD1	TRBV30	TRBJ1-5	AWGQGSNQPQH
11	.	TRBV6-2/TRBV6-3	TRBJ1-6	ASSYRDNSPLH
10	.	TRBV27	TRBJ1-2	ASSLPGHGYT
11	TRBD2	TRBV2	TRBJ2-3	ARLAGGTDTQY
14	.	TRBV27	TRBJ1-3	ASSFFPPSSGNTIY
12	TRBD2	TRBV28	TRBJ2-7	ASSPREARYEQY
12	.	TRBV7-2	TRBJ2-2	ASSLGVNTGELF
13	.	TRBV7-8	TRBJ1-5	ASSLEGQRNQPQH
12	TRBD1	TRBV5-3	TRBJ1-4	ARSWTGGGEKLF
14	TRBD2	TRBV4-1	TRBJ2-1	ASSQGFSGAYNEQF
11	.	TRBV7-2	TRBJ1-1	ASSLGGSTEAF
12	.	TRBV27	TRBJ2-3	ASSQQGRRDTQY
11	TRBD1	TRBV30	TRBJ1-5	AWNRGHNQPQH
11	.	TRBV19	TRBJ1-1	ASSPGRTTEAF
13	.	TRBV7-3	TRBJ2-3	ASSLGGLNTDTQY
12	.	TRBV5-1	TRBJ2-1	ASSLVFSYNEQF
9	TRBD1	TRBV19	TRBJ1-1	ATGQGSEAF
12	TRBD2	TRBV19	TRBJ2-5	ASSSRLAQETQY
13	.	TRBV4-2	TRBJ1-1	ASSQEVGGNTEAF
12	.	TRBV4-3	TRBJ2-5	ASSQERFRETQY
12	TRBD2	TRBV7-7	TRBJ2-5	ASSLVSGGETQY
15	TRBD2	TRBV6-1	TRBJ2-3	ASSEKNSGSYTDTQY
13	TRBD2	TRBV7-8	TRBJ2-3	ASSILAGGSDTQY
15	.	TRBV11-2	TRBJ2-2	ASSLGRLPTNTGELF